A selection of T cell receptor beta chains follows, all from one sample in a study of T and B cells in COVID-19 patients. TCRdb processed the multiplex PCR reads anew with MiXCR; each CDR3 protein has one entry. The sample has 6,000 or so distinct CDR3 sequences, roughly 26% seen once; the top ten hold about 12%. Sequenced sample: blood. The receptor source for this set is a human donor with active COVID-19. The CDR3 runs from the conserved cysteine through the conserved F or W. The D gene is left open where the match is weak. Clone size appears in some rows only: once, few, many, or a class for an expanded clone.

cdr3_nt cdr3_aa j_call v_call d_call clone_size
TGTGCCAGTAAGATAACCGGGACGAGTATGGGAGATACGCAGTATTTT CASKITGTSMGDTQYF TRBJ2-3 TRBV19 NA medium-sized
TGTGCCAGCAGCTTAGGCGTTGAAGCTTTCTTT CASSLGVEAFF TRBJ1-1 TRBV5-5 NA many
TGTGCCAGCAGCTGGGGACAGCAGGCCTACGAGCAGTACTTC CASSWGQQAYEQYF TRBJ2-7 TRBV7-9 TRBD1 medium-sized
TGTGCCTGGAGTAAAGTAGGTGGCAACATGGGGACCCAGTACTTC CAWSKVGGNMGTQYF TRBJ2-5 TRBV30 NA medium-sized
TGTGCCAGCAGCAGACTAGCGGGAGTGCACGAGCAGTACTTC CASSRLAGVHEQYF TRBJ2-7 TRBV6-1 TRBD2 medium-sized
TGTGCCAGTAGTATCCTACGGAGCGGCAAAAACATTCAGTACTTC CASSILRSGKNIQYF TRBJ2-4 TRBV19 NA medium-sized
TGTGCCAGCAGCTTAGGGGGTGTCGTGGAGACCCAGTACTTC CASSLGGVVETQYF TRBJ2-5 TRBV7-2 NA NA
TGTGCCAGTAGTATTAGCGGGAGGGCCGAAAAGACCCAGTACTTC CASSISGRAEKTQYF TRBJ2-5 TRBV19 TRBD2 medium-sized
TGTGCCAGCAGCTTGACTAGCGGGAGGGCCGGAGGGGAGCTGTTTTTT CASSLTSGRAGGELFF TRBJ2-2 TRBV2 TRBD2 few
TGTGCCACCCGAGGTAACAGACGGGCCGGCTCCTACGAGCAGTACTTC CATRGNRRAGSYEQYF TRBJ2-7 TRBV19 NA medium-sized
TGTGCCAGCAGCTTACCCCCCCCGAACACTGAAGCTTTCTTT CASSLPPPNTEAFF TRBJ1-1 TRBV5-4 NA few
TGTGCCAGCAGCCCCGGAGTAGTTCAAGGCGAGCAGTACTTC CASSPGVVQGEQYF TRBJ2-7 TRBV11-1 NA medium-sized
TGCGCCAGCAGCATCCGATGGAATTCACCCCTCCACTTT CASSIRWNSPLHF TRBJ1-6 TRBV5-1 NA NA
TGTGCCAGCAGTCGGGACAGAGTATTAAACACTGAAGCTTTCTTT CASSRDRVLNTEAFF TRBJ1-1 TRBV12-3/TRBV12-4 TRBD1 few
TGTGCCAGCAGCTTTCCCCAGGGGCACCGCGGGGAGCTGTTTTTT CASSFPQGHRGELFF TRBJ2-2 TRBV5-6 NA medium-sized
TGCAGTGCTAGTGGTCGGTCGAACACTGAAGCTTTCTTT CSASGRSNTEAFF TRBJ1-1 TRBV20-1 NA NA
TGTGCCAGTAGTACAAGACTAGCGGGGGCGAACACCGGGGAGCTGTTTTTT CASSTRLAGANTGELFF TRBJ2-2 TRBV19 TRBD2 medium-sized
TGCGCCAGCAGCTTGGAGTATGGTGAGCAGTTCTTC CASSLEYGEQFF TRBJ2-1 TRBV5-1 NA medium-sized
TGTGCCAGCACCCCCCCGGGAGGGGCCAACGTCCTGACTTTC CASTPPGGANVLTF TRBJ2-6 TRBV6-6 NA NA
TGCAGCGTTCGACTAGCGGGAGGCAATGAGCAGTTCTTC CSVRLAGGNEQFF TRBJ2-1 TRBV29-1 TRBD2 large
TGTGCCAGCAGCCTCCGACTAGCGGGAGGTGGAACGCAGTATTTT CASSLRLAGGGTQYF TRBJ2-3 TRBV5-8 TRBD2 NA
TGTGCCTGGAGTGTGTGGCTAGCGGGGGCGAACACCGGGGAGCTGTTTTTT CAWSVWLAGANTGELFF TRBJ2-2 TRBV30 TRBD2 medium-sized